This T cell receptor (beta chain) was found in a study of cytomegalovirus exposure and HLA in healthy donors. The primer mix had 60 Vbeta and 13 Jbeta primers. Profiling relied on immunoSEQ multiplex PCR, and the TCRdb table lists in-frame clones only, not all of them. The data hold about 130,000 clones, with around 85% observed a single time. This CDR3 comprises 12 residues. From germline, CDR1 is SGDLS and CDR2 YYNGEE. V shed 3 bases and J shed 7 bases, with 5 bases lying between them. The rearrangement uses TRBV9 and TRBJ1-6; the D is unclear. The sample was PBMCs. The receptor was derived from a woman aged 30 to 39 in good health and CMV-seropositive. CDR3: CASSGENSPLHF. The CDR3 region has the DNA TGTGCCAGCAGCGGGGAGAATTCACCCCTCCACTTT. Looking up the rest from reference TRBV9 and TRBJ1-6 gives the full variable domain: DSGVTQTPKHLITATGQRVTLRCSPRSGDLSVYWYQQSLDQGLQFLIQYYNGEERAKGNILERFSAQQFPDLHSELNLSSLELGDSALYFCASSGENSPLHFGNGTRLTVT.